A selection of T cell receptor beta chains follows, all from one sample in a study of T cell responses to AZD1222 COVID-19 vaccine. Sequencing used immunoSEQ multiplex PCR; TCRdb keeps in-frame clones, though not all of them. The sample lists under 200,000 clones, 90% to 95% seen once, with 4.4% in the top ten. The sequencing used peripheral blood, collected on day 0 of MenACWY control vaccination. Receptor source: an adult in good health. Each CDR3 is given with its conserved first and last residue. D genes are given only for firm matches.

>TRBJ1-1|NA|TRBV6-6
TGTGCCAGCAGTTTACAGGCGAACACTGAAGCTTTCTTT
CASSLQANTEAFF
>TRBJ1-2|NA|TRBV19
TGTGCCAGTGACAACAGGGCGTGGAATGGCTACACCTTC
CASDNRAWNGYTF
>TRBJ2-2|NA|TRBV6-1
TGTGCCAGCAGTGAAAGAAGGACCGGGGAGCTGTTTTTT
CASSERRTGELFF
>TRBJ2-2|NA|TRBV6-5
TGTGCCGGGCATCCGGGTACGAACACCGGGGAGCTGTTTTTT
CAGHPGTNTGELFF
>TRBJ2-5|NA|TRBV7-3
TGTGCCAGCAGCTCGACAGGCCTAGTAACAGAGACCCAGTACTTC
CASSSTGLVTETQYF
>TRBJ1-5|TRBD1|TRBV27
TGTGCCAGCAGCTTGGACAGGGCGGGTCAGCCCCAGCATTTT
CASSLDRAGQPQHF
>TRBJ2-7|NA|TRBV5-1
TGCGCCAGCAGCCTAGGGGACCTTGGAGGCTCCTACGAGCAGTACTTC
CASSLGDLGGSYEQYF
>TRBJ1-2|NA|TRBV21-1
TGTGCCAGCAAGAGGGAATACTATGGCTACACCTTC
CASKREYYGYTF
>TRBJ2-1|NA|TRBV23-1
TGCGCCAGCAGTCAATCGGTTTCTGGCGGACAAACGGCCTATGAGCAGTTCTTC
CASSQSVSGGQTAYEQFF
>TRBJ2-1|NA|TRBV3-1/TRBV3-2
TGTGCCAGCAGCCTAAAGTCGGGGAGGTTCTACAATGAGCAGTTCTTC
CASSLKSGRFYNEQFF
>TRBJ2-1|TRBD2|TRBV7-9
TGTGCCAGCAGCCTCCCGGGCGGGAGGGGTTCCTACAATGAGCAGTTCTTC
CASSLPGGRGSYNEQFF
>TRBJ2-7|TRBD2|TRBV27
TGTGCCAGCAATCCGATCGGGACTAGCGGGACCGAGCAGTACTTC
CASNPIGTSGTEQYF
>TRBJ1-4|TRBD1|TRBV19
TGTGCCAGTAGTGGAATCGGGGGACAGACAAAGGGGGACGATGAAAAACTGTTTTTT
CASSGIGGQTKGDDEKLFF
>TRBJ1-3|TRBD1|TRBV13
TGTGCCAGCAGCTCATTACAGGGGGTGGACACCATATATTTT
CASSSLQGVDTIYF
>TRBJ2-7|NA|TRBV4-3
TGCGCCAGCAGCCCTGGGTTAGTAACCTACGAGCAGTACTTC
CASSPGLVTYEQYF
>TRBJ2-2|NA|TRBV7-2
TGTGCCAGCAGCTTAGATCGGGGCCACACCGGGGAGCTGTTTTTT
CASSLDRGHTGELFF
>TRBJ1-2|NA|TRBV20-1
TGCAGTGCTATGGGGGCTGGTGGCTACACCTTC
CSAMGAGGYTF
>TRBJ1-2|NA|TRBV4-1
TGCGCCAGCAGCCATAATGCAGCCGGAGGTGGCTATGGCTACACCTTC
CASSHNAAGGGYGYTF
>TRBJ2-2|TRBD2|TRBV19
TGTGCCAGTAGTATTTTCGGCGGGAGGGCCGCCGGGGAGCTGTTTTTT
CASSIFGGRAAGELFF
>TRBJ2-1|TRBD2|TRBV27
TGTGCCAGCAGTTTACTACCCTTACTAGCGGGAGTTTACAATGAGCAGTTCTTC
CASSLLPLLAGVYNEQFF
>TRBJ2-3|NA|TRBV18
TGTGCCAGCTCACCCGGCAGGGCATCCGGAGATACGCAGTATTTT
CASSPGRASGDTQYF